Included here is one T cell receptor (beta chain) sequence, with context. Antigen specificity is unknown. TCRdb's copy holds only in-frame clones and misses some; the assay was immunoSEQ multiplex PCR. The sample yields 70,000 or so clones, more than 70% seen once. This sample was taken from a study of vaccination effects on CD4 cells after COVID-19. The length of the CDR3 is 15 residues. V gave up 7 bases and J gave up 0 bases; unmatched junction bases: 7. Per the germline V gene, CDR1 is LNHDA and CDR2 is SQIVND (reference sequence). The culture ran for nine to eleven days, and then CD4+ T cells were isolated. Whole-study findings and limits: Marked clonal contraction of infection- and vaccine-induced clones was seen late after vaccination.

This sample comprised CD4+ T cells from PBMCs cultured without peptide, obtained before COVID-19 vaccination. The genes are TRBV19 and TRBJ1-1; 8 bases align to TRBD1. This clonotype was sampled from a human donor who received a COVID-19 vaccine. The CDR3 bases are TGTGCCAGTACCACCCGGGACAGGTTGAACACTGAAGCTTTCTTT. Residues: CASTTRDRLNTEAFF.